Listed here are 5 T cell receptor beta chains from one sample, sequenced in a study of molecular identifiers for immune sequencing clone quantification. Using its own MiXCR run on the PCR reads, TCRdb lists one record per CDR3 protein. This sample yields about 510,000 distinct CDR3 sequences, of which about 21% are seen a single time; about 0.84% belongs to the top ten. Sequencing was performed on naive CD8+ T cells from blood, with Jurkat cell RNA spiked in. Subset given: FACS-sorted CD8+CD4-CCR7+CD45RA+ naive T cells. These receptors all come from a human donor in good health. Some libraries in this study had Jurkat cell RNA spiked in.

In the case of this clonotype: It may be a read error: a sequence one base away is much more abundant. The chain couples TRBV28 to TRBJ2-7; a weak D match, TRBD2 (5 bases). The CDR3 is 14 residues long. CDR1 is MDHEN, CDR2 SYDVKM, per germline. This CDR3 reads CASRTRGFSYERYF. The CDR3 DNA follows: TGTGCCAGCAGAACTAGAGGGTTCAGCTACGAGCGGTACTTC.

The sample holds many counts of this clonotype. This chain links TRBV4-3 with TRBJ1-4; 7 nucleotides line up with TRBD1. Germline V gene data show CDR1 as LGHNA and CDR2 as YSLEER. J lost 6 bases, V lost 5 bases, and 9 bases had no gene match. The CDR3 extends over 15 amino acids. This CDR3 reads CASSYSTGRYEKLFF. In DNA form, the CDR3 reads TGCGCCAGCAGCTACTCGACAGGGCGATATGAAAAACTGTTTTTT.

A word on this clonotype: Relative to the germline gene, one junction end is altered; a read error may explain this. J is TRBJ2-5 and V is TRBV14, with TRBD1 matching over 7 bases. The length of the CDR3 is 17 residues. The germline V gene has CDR1 SGHDN and CDR2 FVKESK. The CDR3 here is CTSSPNRDRYFQETQYF. In DNA, the CDR3 is TGTACCAGCAGCCCCAACCGGGACAGATATTTCCAAGAGACCCAGTACTTC.

CDR3 sequence (DNA): TGCAGTGCTTTACTAGCGTACGAGCAGTACTTC. The encoded protein is CSALLAYEQYF. The chain employs TRBV20-1 and TRBJ2-7; TRBD2 matches 7 bases. Trimming took 5 bases from V and 4 from J; bases not matched to a gene: 2. There are 11 residues in the CDR3. In germline, CDR1 is DFQATT, CDR2 SNEGSKA (reference sequence).

The gene calls are TRBV18 and TRBJ2-3, with D hard to call. CDR3 length: 14 residues. V was clipped by 3 bases and J by 0 bases, with 7 bases between them. Germline V gene data show CDR1 as KGHSH and CDR2 as LQKENI. CDR3 DNA: TGTGCCAGCTCACCTTCGGATAGCACAGATACGCAGTATTTT. Amino acid sequence: CASSPSDSTDTQYF. Full variable domain (missing parts from reference TRBV18 and TRBJ2-3): NAGVMQNPRHLVRRRGQEARLRCSPMKGHSHVYWYRQLPEEGLKFMVYLQKENIIDESGMPKERFSAEFPKEGPSILRIQQVVRGDSAAYFCASSPSDSTDTQYFGPGTRLTVL.